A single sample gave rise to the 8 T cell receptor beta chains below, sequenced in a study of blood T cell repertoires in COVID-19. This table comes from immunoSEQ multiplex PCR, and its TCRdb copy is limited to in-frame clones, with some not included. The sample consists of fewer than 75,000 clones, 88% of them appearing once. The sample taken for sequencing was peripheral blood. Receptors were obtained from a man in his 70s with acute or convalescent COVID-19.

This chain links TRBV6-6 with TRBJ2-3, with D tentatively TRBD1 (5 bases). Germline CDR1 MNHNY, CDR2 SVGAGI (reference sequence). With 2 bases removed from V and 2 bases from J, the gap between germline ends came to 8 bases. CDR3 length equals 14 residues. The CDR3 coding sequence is TGTGCCAGCAGTTACGTACAGGACACAGATACGCAGTATTTT. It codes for CASSYVQDTDTQYF.

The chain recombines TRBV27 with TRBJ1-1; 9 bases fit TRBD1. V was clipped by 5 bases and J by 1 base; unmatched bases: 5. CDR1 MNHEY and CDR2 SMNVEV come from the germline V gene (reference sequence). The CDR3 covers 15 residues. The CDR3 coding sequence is TGTGCCAGCAGTCCTCACAGGGGGCGGAACACTGAAGCTTTCTTT. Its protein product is CASSPHRGRNTEAFF.

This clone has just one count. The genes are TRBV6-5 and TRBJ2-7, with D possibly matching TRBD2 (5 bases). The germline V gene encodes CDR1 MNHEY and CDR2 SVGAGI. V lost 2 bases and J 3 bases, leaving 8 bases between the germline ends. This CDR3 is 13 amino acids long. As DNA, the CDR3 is TGTGCCAGCAGTTACCAACGGGGCTACGAGCAGTACTTC. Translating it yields CASSYQRGYEQYF.

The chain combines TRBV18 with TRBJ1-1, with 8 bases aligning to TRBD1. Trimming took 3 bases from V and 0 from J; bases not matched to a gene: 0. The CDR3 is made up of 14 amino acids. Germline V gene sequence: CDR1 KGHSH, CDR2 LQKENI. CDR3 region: CASSPDRVNTEAFF. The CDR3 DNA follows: TGTGCCAGCTCACCGGACAGGGTGAACACTGAAGCTTTCTTT.

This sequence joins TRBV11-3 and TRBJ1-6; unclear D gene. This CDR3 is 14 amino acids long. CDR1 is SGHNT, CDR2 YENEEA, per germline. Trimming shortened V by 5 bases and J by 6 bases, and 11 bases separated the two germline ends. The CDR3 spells CASSLGDPNSPLHF. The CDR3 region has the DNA TGTGCCAGCAGCCTAGGAGATCCTAATTCACCCCTCCACTTT.

The CDR3 bases are TGTGCCAGCAGCTTTAGGGGTGGCACTGAAGCTTTCTTT. Translated, it gives CASSFRGGTEAFF. The chain combines TRBV5-5 with TRBJ1-1, with D possibly matching TRBD1 (5 bases). This CDR3 has 13 amino acids. Between the trimmed V and J ends, which lost 2 bases and 4 bases, there was a span of 9 bases. In germline, CDR1 is SGHKS, CDR2 YYEKEE (reference sequence).

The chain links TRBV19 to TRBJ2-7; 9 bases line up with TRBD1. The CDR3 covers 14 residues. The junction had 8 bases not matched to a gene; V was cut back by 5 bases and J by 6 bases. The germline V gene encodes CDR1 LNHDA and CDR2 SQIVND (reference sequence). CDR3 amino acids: CASSLQGAVGEQYF. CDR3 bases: TGTGCCAGTAGTCTACAGGGGGCCGTGGGCGAGCAGTACTTC.

CDR3 amino acids: CASSSGQTNTQYF. CDR3 in DNA: TGTGCCAGCTCATCCGGACAGACCAATACGCAGTATTTT. The chain carries TRBV18 and TRBJ2-3; TRBD1 is a possible D gene (6 bases). CDR1 and CDR2 from the germline V gene are KGHSH and LQKENI. CDR3 length: 13 amino acids. V lost 5 bases, J lost 7 bases, and 13 bases lay in between.